Sequencing of this T cell receptor (beta chain) was carried out in a study of blood T cell repertoires in COVID-19 (dated by TCRdb to 2020 to 2021). Study-level background: The collaborator samples originated in the United States, Italy and Spain and spanned the acute and convalescent phases of COVID-19. Sample metadata almost always included a de-identified subject ID, COVID-19 status, age in years and sex. The prospective study material was composed of cDNA or gDNA derived from T cells, B-cell-depleted T cells, or PBMCs. Where available, HLA class I and class II types were obtained from metadata supplied by the sample provider rather than from assay-based typing. Samples were obtained from the ongoing ImmuneRACE study (first 160 participants) and from about 1,300 subjects provided by 6 global collaborators. A freely available public database, intended as a resource for researchers studying the immune response to SARS-CoV-2, is where the repertoires were released. The dataset comprised deeply sampled blood TCRbeta repertoires from subjects exposed to, actively infected with, or recovered from COVID-19. The paper as a whole reports these results and caveats: The amount of clinical and demographic metadata varied by source and participant and was provided uncurated.

The germline V gene (reference sequence) specifies LNHDA as CDR1 and SQIVND as CDR2. Trimming at the junction amounts to 7 bases on V and 2 bases on J, and the germline ends lie 13 bases apart. Spanning cysteine to phenylalanine, the CDR3 consists of 14 amino acids. This entry keeps only the CDR3 DNA: 42 bases, framed from base 1. Concerning this clone itself: It has no known antigen specificity. Per-base quality was not reported, and no clone a single base away is much larger than it.

Each collaborating institution followed its own protocols to collect whole blood in K2EDTA tubes. For TCRbeta analysis, collaborators shipped samples in one of three forms: frozen whole blood, isolated PBMCs, or DNA extracted from either of those sample types. TCRbeta CDR3 regions were amplified from genomic DNA using the immunoSEQ Assay, a bias-controlled multiplex PCR. Per the original workflow: The number of nucleated cells in each sample was estimated by amplification of reference gene primers within the assay. To quantify the absolute abundance of each unique TCRbeta CDR3 rearrangement, sequence reads were collapsed and filtered. For each sample, productive Simpson clonality was calculated as the square root of Simpson's diversity index across productive rearrangements. In its TCRdb copy, this immuneACCESS table keeps in-frame sequences only and misses some clones. Where compared with another copy, unresolved V genes explain less than half of these, and the others have no known cause. D and trimming were read from the DNA, whereas the V and J calls and clone size are those reported in that table. Here the sample has around 250,000 clones; 86% occur a single time. The ten largest make up 8.5% to 9% of the sample.

This receptor chain uses TRBV19 and TRBJ2-3; the D gene is unclear. The sequence was obtained from a man in his forties or fifties with active or convalescent COVID-19. The sample taken for sequencing was peripheral blood. The CDR3 protein is CASTPEANTDTQYF. The nucleotide sequence reads TGTGCCAGTACCCCTGAGGCCAACACAGATACGCAGTATTTT.